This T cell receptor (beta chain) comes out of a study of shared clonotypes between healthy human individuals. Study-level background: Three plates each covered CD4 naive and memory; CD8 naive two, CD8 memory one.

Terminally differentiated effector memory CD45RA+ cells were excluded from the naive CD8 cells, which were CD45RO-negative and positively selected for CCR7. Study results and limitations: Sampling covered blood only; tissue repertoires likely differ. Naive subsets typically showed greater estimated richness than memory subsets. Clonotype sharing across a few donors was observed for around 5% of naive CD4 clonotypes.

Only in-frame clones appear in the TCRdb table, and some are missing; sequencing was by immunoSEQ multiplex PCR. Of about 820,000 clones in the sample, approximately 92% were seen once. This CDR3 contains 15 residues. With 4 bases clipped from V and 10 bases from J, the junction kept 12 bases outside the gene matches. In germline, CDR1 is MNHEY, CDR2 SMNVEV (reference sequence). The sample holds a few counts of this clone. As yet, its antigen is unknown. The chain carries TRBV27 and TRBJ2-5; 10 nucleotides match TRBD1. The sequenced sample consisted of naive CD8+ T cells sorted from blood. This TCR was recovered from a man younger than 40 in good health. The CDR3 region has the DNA TGTGCCAGCAGTTGGCCGGGACAGGGGAAGGAGGACCAGTACTTC. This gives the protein CASSWPGQGKEDQYF.